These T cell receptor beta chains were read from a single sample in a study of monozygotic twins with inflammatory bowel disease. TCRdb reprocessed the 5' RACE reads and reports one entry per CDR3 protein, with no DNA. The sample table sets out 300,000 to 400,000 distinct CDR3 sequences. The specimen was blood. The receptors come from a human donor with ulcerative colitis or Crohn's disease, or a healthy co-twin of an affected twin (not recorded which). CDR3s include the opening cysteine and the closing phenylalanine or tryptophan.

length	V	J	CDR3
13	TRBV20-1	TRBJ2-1	CSAWGGSIDEQFF
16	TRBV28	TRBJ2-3	CASRRIRGGGTDTQYF
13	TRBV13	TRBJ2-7	CASSSVGTYEQYF
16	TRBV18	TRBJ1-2	CASSPPIVVGFFGYTF
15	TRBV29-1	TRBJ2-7	CSAGSLAGVSYEQYF
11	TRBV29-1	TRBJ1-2	CSVFGNSGYTF
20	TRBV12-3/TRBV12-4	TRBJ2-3	CASRLGLAGNLRQHTDTQYF
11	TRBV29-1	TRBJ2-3	CSARQLDTQYF
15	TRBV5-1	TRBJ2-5	CASTPGQGHQETQYF
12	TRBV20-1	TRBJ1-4	CSARTRNEKLFF
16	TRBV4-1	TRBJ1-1	CASSQEGSGLRTEAFF
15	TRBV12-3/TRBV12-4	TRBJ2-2	CASKQKGTPTGELFF
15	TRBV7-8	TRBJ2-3	CASSLALGRVDTQYF
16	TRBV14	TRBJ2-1	CASSQEAVLTYNEQFF
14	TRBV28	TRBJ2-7	CASSLIAGDAEQYF
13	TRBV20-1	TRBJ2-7	CSASQGFSYEQYF
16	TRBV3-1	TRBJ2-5	CASTPGQGGRQETQYF
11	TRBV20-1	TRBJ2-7	CSASGNNEQYF
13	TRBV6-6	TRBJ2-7	CASTQNGRYEQYF
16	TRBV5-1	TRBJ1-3	CASSRGGSASGNTIYF
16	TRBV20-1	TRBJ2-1	CSATLTGGANYNEQFF
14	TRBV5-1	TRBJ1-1	CASSSYRGGTEAFF
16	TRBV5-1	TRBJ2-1	CASRGGSGGTYNEQFF
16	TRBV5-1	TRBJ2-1	CASSSGAAHSYNEQFF
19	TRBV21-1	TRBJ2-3	CASSQGHLPRVRGTDTQYF
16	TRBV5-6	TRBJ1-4	CASSAIDRGTNEKLFF
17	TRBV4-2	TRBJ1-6	CASSQDEGTGYNSPLHF
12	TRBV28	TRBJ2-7	CASCSIVYEQYF
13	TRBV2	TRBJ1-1	CASSEMMNTEAFF
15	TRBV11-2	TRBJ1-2	CASSLDFPTRTGYTF
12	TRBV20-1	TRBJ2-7	CSARSADFEQYF
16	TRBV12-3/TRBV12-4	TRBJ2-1	CASSLARGAALNEQFF
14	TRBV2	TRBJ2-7	CASRNSRSSYEQYF
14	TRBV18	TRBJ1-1	CASSPEGWNTEAFF
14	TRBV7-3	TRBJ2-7	CASSSPGVKYEQYF
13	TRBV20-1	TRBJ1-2	CSARDRGTHGYTF
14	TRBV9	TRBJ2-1	CASSVSSGGAGQFF
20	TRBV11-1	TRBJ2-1	CASSPPPGTSGTGVLNEQFF
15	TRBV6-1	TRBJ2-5	CASTAGTGVGETQYF
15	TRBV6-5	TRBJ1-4	CASSYAVLYSEKLFF
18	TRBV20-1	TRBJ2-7	CSARDLTSGTEPPYEQYF
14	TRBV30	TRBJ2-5	CAWSQLGARETQYF
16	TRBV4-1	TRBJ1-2	CASSLPTRGVVEGYTF
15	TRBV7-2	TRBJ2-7	CASSLDRQGRGEQYF
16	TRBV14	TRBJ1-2	CASSNGGQGLNYGYTF
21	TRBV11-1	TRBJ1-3	CASRPPLGQGREVNSGNTIYF
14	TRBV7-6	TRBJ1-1	CASFSVDMNTEAFF
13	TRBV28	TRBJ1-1	CASSPAPAPQAFF
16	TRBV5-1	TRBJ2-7	CASSKGPSGVSYEQYF
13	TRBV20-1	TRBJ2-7	CSASPQGVREQYF
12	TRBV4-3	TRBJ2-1	CASSQDWSEQIF
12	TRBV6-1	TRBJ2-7	CANRGHNYEQYF
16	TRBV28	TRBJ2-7	CASSTQGLGRPYEQYF
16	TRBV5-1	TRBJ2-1	CASSVDIASSYNEQFF
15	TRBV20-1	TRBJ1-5	CSARDVNSGHQPQHF
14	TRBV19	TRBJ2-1	CASSMMVRNNEQFF
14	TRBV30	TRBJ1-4	CAWNEESTGEKLFF
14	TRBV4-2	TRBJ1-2	CASSQVYSGDGYTF